The present T cell receptor beta chain was sequenced within a study of cytomegalovirus exposure and HLA in healthy donors. Findings of the study overall: Evidence from a later analysis indicated that most CMV-associated TCR beta chains looked HLA-restricted.

V was trimmed by 5 bases and J by 7 bases, leaving 20 bases between them. This CDR3 region has 15 residues. The germline gives CDR1 SEHNR, CDR2 FQNEAQ (reference sequence). Remarks on this clone: Its antigen is not identified.

The PCR had 60 Vbeta and 13 Jbeta primers. Only in-frame clones appear in the TCRdb table, and some are missing; sequencing was by immunoSEQ multiplex PCR. The profile shows about 160,000 clones, about 80% of them singletons. This clonotype was obtained from a woman between 50 and 59 years old in good health and CMV-seropositive. The sequenced sample consisted of PBMCs. The chain couples TRBV7-9 to TRBJ1-2; TRBD1 is a possible D gene (5 bases). The CDR3, as DNA: TGTGCCAGCAGCCCAAACCTAGGGGCGCTGCCTGGCTACACCTTC. This encodes CASSPNLGALPGYTF.